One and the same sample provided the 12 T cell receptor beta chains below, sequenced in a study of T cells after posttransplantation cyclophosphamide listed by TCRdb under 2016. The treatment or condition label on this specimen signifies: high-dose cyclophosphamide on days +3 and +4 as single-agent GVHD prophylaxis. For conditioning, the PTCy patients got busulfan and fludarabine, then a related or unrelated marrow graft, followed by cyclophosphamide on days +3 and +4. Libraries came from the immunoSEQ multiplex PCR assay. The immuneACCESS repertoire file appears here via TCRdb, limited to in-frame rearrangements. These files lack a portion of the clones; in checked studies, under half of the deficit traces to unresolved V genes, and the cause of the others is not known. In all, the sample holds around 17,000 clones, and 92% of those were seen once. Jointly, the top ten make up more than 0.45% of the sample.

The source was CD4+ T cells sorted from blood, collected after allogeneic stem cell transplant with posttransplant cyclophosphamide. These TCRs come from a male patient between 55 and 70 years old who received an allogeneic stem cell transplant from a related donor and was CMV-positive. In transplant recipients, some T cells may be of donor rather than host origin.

The CDR3 DNA sequence: TGTGCCAGCATGGAATCTAGCTATGGCTACACCTTC. Translation gives CASMESSYGYTF. The chain uses TRBV6-5 and TRBJ1-2; D gene unclear. There are 12 residues in the CDR3. The V end was cut by 7 bases, the J end by 4 bases, with 10 bases between. Germline assignment: CDR1 MNHEY and CDR2 SVGAGI.

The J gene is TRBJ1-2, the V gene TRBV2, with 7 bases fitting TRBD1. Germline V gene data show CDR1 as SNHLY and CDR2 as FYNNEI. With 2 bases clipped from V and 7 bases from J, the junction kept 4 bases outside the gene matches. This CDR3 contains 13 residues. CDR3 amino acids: CASSEQGVGGYTF. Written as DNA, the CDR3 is TGTGCCAGCAGTGAACAGGGGGTGGGTGGCTACACCTTC.

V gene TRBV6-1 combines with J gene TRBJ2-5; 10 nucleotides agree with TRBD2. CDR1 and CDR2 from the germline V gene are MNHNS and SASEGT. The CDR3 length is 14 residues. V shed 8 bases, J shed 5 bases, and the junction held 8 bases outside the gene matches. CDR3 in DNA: TGTGCCAGCCTTCCCAATAGCGGGGGGGAGACCCAGTACTTC. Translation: CASLPNSGGETQYF.

The CDR3 coding sequence is TGTGCCAGCAGCCACGGACTTCGTGCTAGCACAGATACGCAGTATTTT. This translates into CASSHGLRASTDTQYF. The chain joins TRBV7-9 to TRBJ2-3; TRBD2 might be the D (5 bases). Germline V gives CDR1 SEHNR, CDR2 FQNEAQ (reference sequence). The CDR3 has 16 residues. Deletions cut 5 bases from V and 0 bases from J, with 15 bases between. The variable domain in full, completed from reference TRBV7-9 and TRBJ2-3, reads DTGVSQNPRHKITKRGQNVTFRCDPISEHNRLYWYRQTLGQGPEFLTYFQNEAQLEKSRLLSDRFSAERPKGSFSTLEIQRTEQGDSAMYLCASSHGLRASTDTQYFGPGTRLTVL.

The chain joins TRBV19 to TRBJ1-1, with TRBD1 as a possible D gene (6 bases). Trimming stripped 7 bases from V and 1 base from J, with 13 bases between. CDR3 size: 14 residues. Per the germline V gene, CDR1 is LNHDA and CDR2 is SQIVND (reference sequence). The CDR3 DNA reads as TGTGCCAGTAATTGGGGGCGGGCGAACACTGAAGCTTTCTTT. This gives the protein CASNWGRANTEAFF.

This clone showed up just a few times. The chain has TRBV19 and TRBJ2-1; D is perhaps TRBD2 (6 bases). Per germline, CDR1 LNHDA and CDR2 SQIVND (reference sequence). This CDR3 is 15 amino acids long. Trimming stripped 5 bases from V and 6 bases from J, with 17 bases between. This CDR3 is CASSFGASDGNEQFF. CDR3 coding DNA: TGTGCCAGTAGTTTCGGGGCTAGCGACGGCAATGAGCAGTTCTTC.

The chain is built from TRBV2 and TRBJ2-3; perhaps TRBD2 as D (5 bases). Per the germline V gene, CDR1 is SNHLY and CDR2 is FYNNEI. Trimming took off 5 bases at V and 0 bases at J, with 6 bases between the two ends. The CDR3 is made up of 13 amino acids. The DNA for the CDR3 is TGTGCCAGCAGTCGGACTAGCACAGATACGCAGTATTTT. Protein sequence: CASSRTSTDTQYF.

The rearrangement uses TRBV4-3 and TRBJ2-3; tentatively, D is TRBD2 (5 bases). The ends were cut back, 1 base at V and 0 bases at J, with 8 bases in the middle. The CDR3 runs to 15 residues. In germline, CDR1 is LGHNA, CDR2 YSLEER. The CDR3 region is CASSQGTFSTDTQYF. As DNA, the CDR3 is TGCGCCAGCAGCCAAGGGACTTTCAGCACAGATACGCAGTATTTT.

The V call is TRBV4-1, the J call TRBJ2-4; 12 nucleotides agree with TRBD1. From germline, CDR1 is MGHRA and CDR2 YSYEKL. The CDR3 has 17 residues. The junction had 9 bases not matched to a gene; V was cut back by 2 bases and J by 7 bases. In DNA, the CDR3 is TGCGCCAGCAGCCAACTACCGGGACAGGGGGCTAGGAACATTCAGTACTTC. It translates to CASSQLPGQGARNIQYF.

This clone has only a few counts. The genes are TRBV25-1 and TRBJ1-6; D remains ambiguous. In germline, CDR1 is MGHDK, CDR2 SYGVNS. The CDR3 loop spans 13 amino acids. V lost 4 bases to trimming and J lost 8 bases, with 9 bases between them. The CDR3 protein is CASSGSGDSPLHF. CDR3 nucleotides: TGTGCCAGCAGTGGAAGCGGGGATTCACCCCTCCACTTT.

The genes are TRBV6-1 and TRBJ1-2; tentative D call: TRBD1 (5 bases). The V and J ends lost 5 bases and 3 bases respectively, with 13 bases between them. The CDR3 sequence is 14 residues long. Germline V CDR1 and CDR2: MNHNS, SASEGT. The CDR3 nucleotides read TGTGCCAGCAGTCAACAGACAGCTTACTATGGCTACACCTTC. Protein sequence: CASSQQTAYYGYTF.

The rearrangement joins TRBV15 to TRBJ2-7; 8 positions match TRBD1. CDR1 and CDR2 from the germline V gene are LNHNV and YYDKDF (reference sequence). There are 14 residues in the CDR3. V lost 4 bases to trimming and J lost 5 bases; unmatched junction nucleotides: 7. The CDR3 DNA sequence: TGTGCCACCAGCAACCGACAGGGGCGGAACGAGCAGTACTTC. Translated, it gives CATSNRQGRNEQYF.